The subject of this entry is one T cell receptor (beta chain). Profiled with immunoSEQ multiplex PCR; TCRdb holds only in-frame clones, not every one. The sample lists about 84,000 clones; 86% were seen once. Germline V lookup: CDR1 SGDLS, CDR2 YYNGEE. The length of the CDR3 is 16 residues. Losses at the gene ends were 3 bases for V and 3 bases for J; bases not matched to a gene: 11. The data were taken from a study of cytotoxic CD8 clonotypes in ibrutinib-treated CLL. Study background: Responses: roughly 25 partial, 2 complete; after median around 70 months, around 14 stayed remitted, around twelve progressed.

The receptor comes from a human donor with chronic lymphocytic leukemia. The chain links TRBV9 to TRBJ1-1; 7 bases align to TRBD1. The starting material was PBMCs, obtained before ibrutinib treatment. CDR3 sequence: CASSALQGSTHTEAFF. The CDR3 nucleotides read TGTGCCAGCAGCGCGTTACAGGGGTCAACCCACACTGAAGCTTTCTTT.